Presented here are 31 T cell receptor beta chains from one specimen sequenced in a study of regulatory T cells. Whole-study results and caveats: In CD3G-deficient patients, conventional CD4+ T cells were enriched for hydrophobic CDR3 residues at positions 6 and 7.

No antigen has been identified for these receptors. Primers: 52 TRBV forward and 13 TRBJ reverse. Sequencing was performed with immunoSEQ multiplex PCR; in TCRdb, only in-frame clones are kept and a portion is missing. The data hold 30,000 to 40,000 clones, with 70% to 90% observed a single time. Specimen: conventional CD4+ T cells sorted from blood. The receptors come from a person aged 18-30 years with CD3G deficiency.

This chain connects TRBV19 to TRBJ2-2; 8 bases are shared with TRBD2. This CDR3 has 17 residues. Germline V gene sequence: CDR1 LNHDA, CDR2 SQIVND (reference sequence). Trimming removed 3 bases from V and 0 bases from J; junction bases left unmatched: 6. DNA for the CDR3: TGTGCCAGTAGTATCTTACTAGCGGCAGCGAACACCGGGGAGCTGTTTTTT. Translating gives CASSILLAAANTGELFF.

The chain links TRBV6-6 to TRBJ1-6; TRBD1 agrees at 10 bases. This CDR3 is 14 amino acids long. V was clipped by 0 bases and J by 15 bases; unmatched bases: 5. Germline V gene data show CDR1 as MNHNY and CDR2 as SVGAGI (reference sequence). The CDR3 protein is CASSYSPGQGSLHF. As DNA, the CDR3 is TGTGCCAGCAGTTACTCTCCGGGACAGGGGAGCCTCCACTTT.

This chain connects TRBV11-2 to TRBJ2-7; D gene uncertain. Trimming pared 3 bases from V and 1 base from J, leaving 7 bases between. Germline V gene sequence: CDR1 SGHAT, CDR2 FQNNGV. The CDR3 runs 13 residues. The CDR3 reads CASSFSGSYEQYF. The CDR3 bases are TGTGCCAGCAGCTTTTCCGGGTCCTACGAGCAGTACTTC.

This sequence joins TRBV18 and TRBJ2-3; 9 nucleotides agree with TRBD2. V shed 2 bases and J 2 bases; nucleotides not matched to a gene: 5. The CDR3 has 16 amino acids. The V gene's germline CDR1 is KGHSH and CDR2 LQKENI. CDR3 nucleotide sequence: TGTGCCAGCTCACCAAAAGGGACTAGCTCCACAGATACGCAGTATTTT. Encoded protein: CASSPKGTSSTDTQYF.

This clone was picked up one time. This chain links TRBV6-6 with TRBJ2-7; 9 bases are a match to TRBD2. Germline V lookup: CDR1 MNHNY, CDR2 SVGAGI (reference sequence). V was clipped by 7 bases and J by 3 bases; unmatched bases: 7. The CDR3 spans 14 residues. The CDR3: CASTVAGDLYEQYF. The DNA of the CDR3 is TGTGCCAGCACCGTAGCGGGGGACCTCTACGAGCAGTACTTC.

J is TRBJ2-6 and V is TRBV18; D gene ambiguous. The germline V gene has CDR1 KGHSH and CDR2 LQKENI. The CDR3 has 18 amino acids. V lost 4 bases and J lost 1, with 17 bases in between. The CDR3 sequence is CASSLQRARISGANVLTF. CDR3 nucleotides: TGTGCCAGCTCACTTCAAAGGGCCAGAATTTCTGGGGCCAACGTCCTGACTTTC.

The chain combines TRBV6-1 with TRBJ2-4; 11 bases are shared with TRBD1. The V segment lost 3 bases and the J segment 8 bases; nucleotides outside the gene matches: 6. CDR1 and CDR2 from the germline V gene are MNHNS and SASEGT. This CDR3 comprises 15 residues. As DNA, the CDR3 is TGTGCCAGCAGTGAGGAGGACAGGGGGCGGTACATTCAGTACTTC. Its protein product is CASSEEDRGRYIQYF.

The sample holds a few counts of this clone. This chain links TRBV28 with TRBJ1-5; D remains ambiguous. The CDR3 has 15 residues. Trimming stripped 5 bases from V and 7 bases from J, with 18 bases between. The germline gives CDR1 MDHEN, CDR2 SYDVKM. DNA for the CDR3: TGTGCCAGCAGTCCAACGGGGTATATGGGGCAGCCCCAGCATTTT. Its translation: CASSPTGYMGQPQHF.

The V gene is TRBV6-1, the J gene TRBJ2-3; the D gene is possibly TRBD1 (6 bases). The CDR3 length is 14 residues. Germline loops: CDR1 MNHNS, CDR2 SASEGT. V was trimmed by 6 bases and J by 6 bases, leaving 16 bases between them. CDR3 DNA: TGTGCCAGCAGCGTGGGGGCCTGGCGGGATACGCAGTATTTT. It is translated as CASSVGAWRDTQYF.

The rearrangement links TRBV7-8 to TRBJ2-4, with 9 positions matching TRBD1. The CDR3 has 17 amino acids. The J segment lost 2 bases and the V segment lost 2 bases, leaving 7 bases of the junction unmatched. From germline, CDR1 is SGHVS and CDR2 FQNEAQ. The CDR3: CASSLQAGQGTKNIQYF. CDR3 nucleotide sequence: TGTGCCAGCAGCTTACAGGCCGGACAGGGGACCAAAAACATTCAGTACTTC.

This clone was picked up a small number of times. The chain is built from TRBV6-5 and TRBJ2-2; a possible D gene is TRBD1 (6 bases). Germline V gives CDR1 MNHEY, CDR2 SVGAGI. The ends were cut back, 6 bases at V and 0 bases at J, with 11 bases in the middle. The CDR3 extends over 15 amino acids. CDR3 nucleotides: TGTGCCAGCAGGCCAGGACAGACGAACACCGGGGAGCTGTTTTTT. This codes for CASRPGQTNTGELFF.

This chain uses TRBV7-2 with TRBJ2-6; D gene ambiguous. V was trimmed by 5 bases and J by 0 bases, leaving 14 bases between them. The germline V gene has CDR1 SGHTA and CDR2 FQGNSA. The CDR3 covers 17 residues. CDR3 in amino acids: CASSPVLGLSGANVLTF. CDR3 DNA sequence: TGTGCCAGCAGCCCCGTCCTCGGTCTCTCTGGGGCCAACGTCCTGACTTTC.

This chain uses TRBV7-9 with TRBJ2-3, with D possibly being TRBD2 (5 bases). Trimming left V 2 bases short and J 2 bases short, with 14 bases between. Germline V CDR1 and CDR2: SEHNR, FQNEAQ (reference sequence). CDR3 length: 16 residues. CDR3 sequence reads: CASSLTVGALTDTQYF. The CDR3 region has the DNA TGTGCCAGCAGCTTAACAGTGGGAGCCCTCACAGATACGCAGTATTTT. Supplemented by reference TRBV7-9 and TRBJ2-3, the full variable domain reads DTGVSQNPRHKITKRGQNVTFRCDPISEHNRLYWYRQTLGQGPEFLTYFQNEAQLEKSRLLSDRFSAERPKGSFSTLEIQRTEQGDSAMYLCASSLTVGALTDTQYFGPGTRLTVL.

The rearrangement uses TRBV4-1 and TRBJ1-1, with D unclear. The germline gives CDR1 MGHRA, CDR2 YSYEKL. Trimming stripped 6 bases from V and 4 bases from J, with 12 bases between. This CDR3 has 13 residues. The CDR3: CASRRRLGTEAFF. Written as DNA, the CDR3 is TGCGCCAGCAGACGCAGGCTGGGCACTGAAGCTTTCTTT.

The chain uses TRBV21-1 and TRBJ2-5; the table names TRBD1, a call not compared with the DNA. TRBV21-1 is a documented pseudogene. The CDR3 is made up of 19 amino acids. Here the CDR3 reads CASFQGTGASPRGGETQYF. The CDR3 coding sequence is TGTGCCAGCTTCCAAGGGACAGGGGCCTCACCTCGCGGAGGGGAGACCCAGTACTTC.

Regarding this clone: The limits of the CDR3 on the DNA are not certain, so only TCRdb's listed CDR3 is given. The chain employs TRBV10-3 and TRBJ1-6; the table's D call, TRBD1, has no DNA check behind it. The germline CDR1 and CDR2 sequences are ENHRY and SYGVKD. The CDR3 spans 15 amino acids, including both terminal residues. The CDR3 is CAISSSGQGNSPLHF.

V is TRBV5-1 and J is TRBJ1-2; 7 bases match TRBD1. V dropped 5 bases and J dropped 2; count of bases not matched to a gene: 12. Per the germline V gene, CDR1 is SGHRS and CDR2 is YFSETQ. The length of the CDR3 is 16 residues. CDR3 in DNA: TGCGCCAGCAGTCAAGGTGACACAGGGGCGAACTATGGCTACACCTTC. Its translation: CASSQGDTGANYGYTF.

The chain is built from TRBV6-5 and TRBJ1-6, with D hard to call. Germline V gives CDR1 MNHEY, CDR2 SVGAGI. Trimming pared 10 bases from V and 5 bases from J, leaving 12 bases between. The CDR3 consists of 13 residues. CDR3 in amino acids: CATRRSHNSPLHF. CDR3 nucleotides: TGTGCCACCCGACGGTCCCATAATTCACCCCTCCACTTT.

The chain has TRBV18 and TRBJ2-7; TRBD1 matches at 8 bases. The V and J ends lost 3 bases and 5 bases, in that order; junction bases with no gene match: 3. CDR3 length equals 13 residues. The V gene's germline CDR1 is KGHSH and CDR2 LQKENI. The CDR3 nucleotides read TGTGCCAGCTCACCGGCGGGACAGGACGAGCAGTACTTC. It yields the protein CASSPAGQDEQYF.

J is TRBJ2-7 and V is TRBV7-8, with TRBD2 matching 7 bases. J lost 4 bases, V lost 3 bases, and 9 bases had no gene match. Germline-derived CDR1 and CDR2 are SGHVS and FQNEAQ. The CDR3 contains 15 residues. CDR3 DNA sequence: TGTGCCAGCAGCTTCGGACCCGGGGGGTTTTACGAGCAGTACTTC. Translating it yields CASSFGPGGFYEQYF.

The gene calls are TRBV11-2 and TRBJ2-5; D ambiguous. The germline gives CDR1 SGHAT, CDR2 FQNNGV. This CDR3 has 13 residues. Trimming stripped 5 bases from V and 3 bases from J, with 10 bases between. The CDR3 is CASSLTIEETQYF. The CDR3 DNA sequence: TGTGCCAGCAGCCTAACTATAGAAGAGACCCAGTACTTC.

The chain is built from TRBV29-1 and TRBJ1-5; the D gene is possibly TRBD1 (5 bases). The CDR3 extends over 17 amino acids. CDR1 SQVTM and CDR2 ANQGSEA come from the germline V gene. Trimming took 2 bases from V and 0 from J, leaving 17 bases between them. In nucleotides, the CDR3 is TGCAGCGTTGAACCCGGGGCCGAAATCCCTAGCAATCAGCCCCAGCATTTT. The encoded protein is CSVEPGAEIPSNQPQHF.

The V gene is TRBV28, the J gene TRBJ2-7, with unresolved D. CDR1 is MDHEN and CDR2 is SYDVKM in the germline V gene. With 4 bases removed from V and 2 bases from J, the gap between germline ends came to 9 bases. CDR3 size: 13 residues. The CDR3 nucleotides are TGTGCCAGCAGTTATCCAGGTACCTACGAGCAGTACTTC. The encoded protein is CASSYPGTYEQYF.

The chain couples TRBV18 to TRBJ2-7; 7 nucleotides line up with TRBD2. Losses at the gene ends were 4 bases for V and 4 bases for J; bases not matched to a gene: 4. Looked up from germline, CDR1 is KGHSH and CDR2 is LQKENI. The CDR3 runs 13 residues. The DNA of the CDR3 is TGTGCCAGCTCACGAACGGGAGGATACGAGCAGTACTTC. Its translation is CASSRTGGYEQYF.

This rearrangement joins TRBV10-3 to TRBJ2-2; D is undetermined. The V gene lost 7 bases and the J gene lost 5 bases, with 11 bases spanning the gap. The CDR3 sequence is 13 residues long. Germline V gives CDR1 ENHRY, CDR2 SYGVKD. CDR3 sequence: CAIKQIGTGELFF. Here the CDR3 DNA reads TGTGCCATCAAGCAGATTGGGACCGGGGAGCTGTTTTTT.

The chain is built from TRBV5-1 and TRBJ1-1; D remains unclear. V lost 5 bases, J lost 0 bases, and 11 bases lay in between. The germline CDR1 and CDR2 sequences are SGHRS and YFSETQ. The CDR3 loop spans 14 amino acids. The CDR3: CASRPGRMNTEAFF. The CDR3 nucleotides read TGCGCCAGCAGGCCCGGACGGATGAACACTGAAGCTTTCTTT.

The chain couples TRBV28 to TRBJ1-4, with D unclear. The CDR3 loop spans 13 amino acids. The germline V gene encodes CDR1 MDHEN and CDR2 SYDVKM. The V gene lost 3 bases and the J gene lost 5 bases, with 7 bases spanning the gap. CDR3 sequence (DNA): TGTGCCAGCAGTTTTCGCAGGAATGAAAAACTGTTTTTT. Amino acid sequence: CASSFRRNEKLFF.

The chain combines TRBV9 with TRBJ2-2; D call uncertain. The CDR3 is 16 residues long. Germline lookup yields CDR1 SGDLS and CDR2 YYNGEE. Trimming pared 0 bases from V and 0 bases from J, leaving 9 bases between. CDR3 DNA: TGTGCCAGCAGCGTAGGTGCTTCAGCGAACACCGGGGAGCTGTTTTTT. It encodes CASSVGASANTGELFF.

This clone was counted a single time. The chain uses TRBV6-6 and TRBJ1-4; D unclear. This CDR3 is 12 amino acids long. V lost 3 bases to trimming and J lost 10 bases, with 9 bases between them. Germline assignment: CDR1 MNHNY and CDR2 SVGAGI (reference sequence). This chain's CDR3 is CASSYSLGKLFF. The CDR3 DNA reads TGTGCCAGCAGTTATAGTCTCGGAAAACTGTTTTTT.

The chain has TRBV10-3 and TRBJ2-7, with 8 positions matching TRBD1. With 5 bases clipped from V and 4 bases from J, the junction kept 7 bases outside the gene matches. This CDR3 has 14 residues. Germline-derived CDR1 and CDR2 are ENHRY and SYGVKD. CDR3 in amino acids: CAISPTGARYEQYF. For the CDR3, the DNA is TGTGCCATCAGTCCGACAGGGGCTCGGTACGAGCAGTACTTC.

V usage is TRBV6-5 and J usage is TRBJ1-2, with D unresolved. In germline, CDR1 is MNHEY, CDR2 SVGAGI. The V end lost 0 bases, the J end lost 7 bases, and 3 bases lay between the germline ends. The length of the CDR3 is 11 residues. DNA for the CDR3: TGTGCCAGCAGTTACTCGAGTGGCTACACCTTC. It specifies CASSYSSGYTF.